These 17 T cell receptor beta chains were all obtained from the same sample, sequenced in a study of CD8+ T cells in alopecia areata (dated by TCRdb to between 2017 and 2018). The sample's treatment or condition label, decoded: oral pan-JAK inhibitor, 5-10 mg twice daily. Libraries were constructed by the immunoSEQ multiplex PCR assay. To provide template for TCR sequencing, every sample had RNA extracted and reverse transcribed into cDNA. TCRdb took over this immuneACCESS table, retaining in-frame rearrangements with V and J assigned. Such tables are incomplete; in checked studies, under half of the missing clones stem from an unresolved V gene, and the remainder is unexplained. Recorded for this sample are about 100,000 clones; about 61% of them occurred a single time. The top ten clonotypes cover about 17% of the sample. The material sequenced was CD8+ T cells sorted from blood, taken at approximately week 61, from a patient treated with tofacitinib. These receptors all come from a human donor with alopecia areata.

This sequence joins TRBV28 and TRBJ2-3; 11 positions match TRBD2. This CDR3 spans 19 amino acids. Trimming took 6 bases from V and 4 from J; bases not matched to a gene: 18. Germline V gene data show CDR1 as MDHEN and CDR2 as SYDVKM. The CDR3 protein is CASSSPKGLAGGRSDTQYF. CDR3 DNA sequence: TGTGCCAGCAGCTCTCCGAAGGGGCTAGCGGGGGGTCGGTCAGATACGCAGTATTTT.

This chain connects TRBV7-2 to TRBJ2-7; no clear D. Germline CDR1 and CDR2: SGHTA and FQGNSA. The CDR3 runs to 15 residues. The ends were cut back, 1 base at V and 3 bases at J, with 13 bases in the middle. This chain's CDR3 is CASSLVAEALYEQYF. In DNA, the CDR3 is TGTGCCAGCAGCTTAGTTGCCGAGGCTCTCTACGAGCAGTACTTC. The full variable domain, rest sourced from reference TRBV7-2 and TRBJ2-7, is GAGVSQSPSNKVTEKGKDVELRCDPISGHTALYWYRQSLGQGLEFLIYFQGNSAPDKSGLPSDRFSAERTGGSVSTLTIQRTQQEDSAVYLCASSLVAEALYEQYFGPGTRLTVT.

This clone was counted many times. This sequence joins TRBV4-1 and TRBJ2-7; a weak D match, TRBD1 (5 bases). Germline V lookup: CDR1 MGHRA, CDR2 YSYEKL. The CDR3 has 15 amino acids. V was cut by 0 bases and J by 6 bases, with 15 bases left in between. CDR3 loop: CASSQEEKGMGEQYF. DNA for the CDR3: TGCGCCAGCAGCCAAGAGGAGAAGGGGATGGGCGAGCAGTACTTC.

This clone turned up a few times. The V gene is TRBV7-9, the J gene TRBJ1-2; no clear D gene. The CDR3 totals 11 residues. Trimming removed 3 bases from V and 3 bases from J, with 2 bases in between. CDR1 and CDR2 (germline): SEHNR, FQNEAQ (reference sequence). DNA of the CDR3: TGTGCCAGCAGCTTCGACTATGGCTACACCTTC. This gives the protein CASSFDYGYTF.

The gene calls are TRBV27 and TRBJ2-3; 7 positions agree with TRBD2. With 3 bases clipped from V and 4 bases from J, the junction kept 7 bases outside the gene matches. This CDR3 contains 15 residues. Germline V gene data show CDR1 as MNHEY and CDR2 as SMNVEV (reference sequence). As DNA, the CDR3 is TGTGCCAGCAGTTTGGACGGCGGGGGAGCAGATACGCAGTATTTT. Its protein is CASSLDGGGADTQYF.

The chain joins TRBV25-1 to TRBJ2-5; perhaps TRBD1 as D (5 bases). Germline loops: CDR1 MGHDK, CDR2 SYGVNS. The V end lost 2 bases, the J end lost 6 bases, and 13 bases lay between the germline ends. The CDR3 runs to 14 residues. CDR3 in DNA: TGTGCCAGCAGTGAAAAGGGGTCAGGGAAGACCCAGTACTTC. Protein product: CASSEKGSGKTQYF.

This clone was counted only a few times. The J gene is TRBJ2-7, the V gene TRBV6-6; D gene uncertain. Germline V lookup: CDR1 MNHNY, CDR2 SVGAGI (reference sequence). CDR3 length equals 12 residues. The V and J ends lost 6 bases and 3 bases respectively, with 9 bases between them. CDR3 region: CASRDRGYEQYF. In nucleotides, the CDR3 is TGTGCCAGCAGGGACCGTGGCTACGAGCAGTACTTC.

This chain connects TRBV6-1 to TRBJ2-3; D tentatively reads TRBD1 or TRBD2 (5 bases each). The CDR3 spans 14 residues. Germline loops: CDR1 MNHNS, CDR2 SASEGT. V was pared by 2 bases and J by 2 bases, with 8 bases between. CDR3 residues: CASSEWGTTDTQYF. Here the CDR3 DNA reads TGTGCCAGCAGTGAATGGGGGACCACAGATACGCAGTATTTT.

V and J are TRBV4-1 and TRBJ2-1; D may correspond to TRBD1 or TRBD2 (5 bases each). The germline V and J ends were trimmed by 4 bases and 6 bases, with 10 bases remaining between them. The CDR3 spans 13 residues. Germline CDR1 and CDR2: MGHRA and YSYEKL. The CDR3 region is CASSPGRGNEQFF. CDR3 DNA: TGCGCCAGCAGCCCGGGAAGGGGCAATGAGCAGTTCTTC.

This clone was counted a few times. J is TRBJ1-6 and V is TRBV19; D may be TRBD1 (5 bases). The CDR3 contains 13 residues. Germline V CDR1 and CDR2: LNHDA, SQIVND (reference sequence). The ends were cut back, 4 bases at V and 8 bases at J, with 9 bases in the middle. The CDR3 sequence: CASSTRTYSPLHF. CDR3 DNA: TGTGCCAGTAGTACCCGGACATATTCACCCCTCCACTTT.

J is TRBJ1-1 and V is TRBV27, with D hard to call. Trimming removed 5 bases from V and 6 bases from J, with 16 bases in between. The CDR3 is made up of 14 amino acids. The germline CDR1 and CDR2 sequences are MNHEY and SMNVEV (reference sequence). CDR3 nucleotides: TGTGCCAGCAGTGACACTCAGGATATCGCTGAAGCTTTCTTT. Residues: CASSDTQDIAEAFF.

The chain carries TRBV11-2 and TRBJ1-6; no reliable D call. The germline V gene has CDR1 SGHAT and CDR2 FQNNGV. The V and J ends lost 5 bases and 0 bases respectively, with 11 bases between them. CDR3 length equals 16 residues. This CDR3 reads CASSLRYFSYNSPLHF. DNA for the CDR3: TGTGCCAGCAGCCTCAGATATTTCTCCTATAATTCACCCCTCCACTTT.

J is TRBJ2-1 and V is TRBV18; perhaps TRBD1 as D (6 bases). This CDR3 is 16 amino acids long. The germline CDR1 and CDR2 sequences are KGHSH and LQKENI. Trimming left V 0 bases short and J 3 bases short, with 12 bases between. CDR3 nucleotides: TGTGCCAGCTCACCACCTACGAGGGGGTTCTACAATGAGCAGTTCTTC. Translating gives CASSPPTRGFYNEQFF.

This clone has only a few counts. The genes are TRBV7-9 and TRBJ1-3, with D maybe TRBD1 (5 bases). Per germline, CDR1 SEHNR and CDR2 FQNEAQ (reference sequence). V lost 5 bases to trimming and J lost 8 bases, with 10 bases between them. CDR3 length: 12 amino acids. The CDR3 sequence is CASSGTPYTIYF. The CDR3 DNA is TGTGCCAGCAGCGGGACCCCCTACACCATATATTTT.

This clone has just a few counts. Other DNA sequences in the sample encode the same CDR3. The chain is built from TRBV7-9 and TRBJ2-7, with D unclear. This CDR3 has 13 amino acids. V lost 4 bases and J lost 0, with 7 bases in between. In germline, CDR1 is SEHNR, CDR2 FQNEAQ (reference sequence). CDR3 DNA: TGTGCCAGCAGCTCCAGGAGCTCCTACGAGCAGTACTTC. It specifies CASSSRSSYEQYF.

This clone was seen only a few times. J is TRBJ1-6 and V is TRBV13, with unresolved D. In germline, CDR1 is PRHDT, CDR2 FYEKMQ (reference sequence). The CDR3 runs 15 residues. Trimming took 0 bases from V and 1 from J, leaving 4 bases between them. CDR3 nucleotides: TGTGCCAGCAGCTTAGGGCGGTCCTATAATTCACCCCTCCACTTT. Amino acids: CASSLGRSYNSPLHF.

This chain uses TRBV13 with TRBJ1-2, with D maybe TRBD1 (6 bases). V lost 0 bases and J lost 5, with 13 bases in between. Germline lookup yields CDR1 PRHDT and CDR2 FYEKMQ (reference sequence). The CDR3 is 15 residues long. CDR3 loop: CASSLGRDILYGYTF. The CDR3 DNA follows: TGTGCCAGCAGCTTAGGTCGGGACATTTTATATGGCTACACCTTC. Full variable domain (missing parts from reference TRBV13 and TRBJ1-2): AAGVIQSPRHLIKEKRETATLKCYPIPRHDTVYWYQQGPGQDPQFLISFYEKMQSDKGSIPDRFSAQQFSDYHSELNMSSLELGDSALYFCASSLGRDILYGYTFGSGTRLTVV.